The sequence of this T cell receptor (beta chain) was determined in a study of OX40 agonist ivuxolimab in advanced cancers. Notes on the study in general: Compared with others, partial responders at 0.1-3.0 mg/kg displayed clonal expansion among the lowest. Nonresponders, in some cases, also had low normalized T-cell clonal expansion. The CD4+ and CD8+ T cells in the blood had expanded clonally by week 6 at 0.1 to 3.0 mg/kg.

TCRdb's table, derived via immunoSEQ multiplex PCR, lists solely in-frame clones and lacks some. The sample consists of fewer than 70,000 clones, around 87% of them appearing once. Germline loops: CDR1 PRHDT, CDR2 FYEKMQ (reference sequence). V was clipped by 5 bases and J by 2 bases, with 7 bases between them. The CDR3 runs 12 residues. A remark on this clone: Its antigen is undetermined.

The V gene is TRBV13, the J gene TRBJ2-7; D could derive from TRBD1 or TRBD2 (5 bases each). The source was CD4+ or CD8+ T cells sorted from blood, collected in a trial of the OX40 agonist ivuxolimab. The sequence was collected from an adult with an advanced solid tumor such as melanoma, head and neck, liver or kidney cancer. For the CDR3, the DNA is TGTGCCAGCAGCGGGGGTCCCTACGAGCAGTACTTC. Translating gives CASSGGPYEQYF.